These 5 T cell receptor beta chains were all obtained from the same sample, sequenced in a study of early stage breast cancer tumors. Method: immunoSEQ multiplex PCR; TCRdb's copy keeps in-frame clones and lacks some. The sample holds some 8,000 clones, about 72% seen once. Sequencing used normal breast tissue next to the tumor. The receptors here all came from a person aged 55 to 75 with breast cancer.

CDR3 sequence: CASSQELAGGRAGETQYF. The DNA of the CDR3 is TGCGCCAGCAGCCAAGAACTAGCGGGGGGGCGGGCAGGGGAGACCCAGTACTTC. This chain connects TRBV4-1 to TRBJ2-5; 13 nucleotides align to TRBD2. Germline V gene data show CDR1 as MGHRA and CDR2 as YSYEKL. Trimming at V came to 0 bases and at J to 5 bases, leaving 9 bases not matched to a gene. The CDR3 has 18 amino acids.

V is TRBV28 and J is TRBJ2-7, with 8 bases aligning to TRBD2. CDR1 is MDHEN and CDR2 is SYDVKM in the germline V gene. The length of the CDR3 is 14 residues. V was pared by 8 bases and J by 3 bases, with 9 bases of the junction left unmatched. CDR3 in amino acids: CASRLAGLNYEQYF. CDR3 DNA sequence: TGTGCCAGCCGTCTAGCGGGCCTTAACTACGAGCAGTACTTC.

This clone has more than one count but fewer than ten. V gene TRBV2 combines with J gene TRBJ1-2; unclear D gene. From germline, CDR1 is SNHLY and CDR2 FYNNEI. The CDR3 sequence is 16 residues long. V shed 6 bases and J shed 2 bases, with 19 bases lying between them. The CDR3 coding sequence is TGTGCCAGCAGCTCAACCACGGATGGGAGGAACTATGGCTACACCTTC. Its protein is CASSSTTDGRNYGYTF.

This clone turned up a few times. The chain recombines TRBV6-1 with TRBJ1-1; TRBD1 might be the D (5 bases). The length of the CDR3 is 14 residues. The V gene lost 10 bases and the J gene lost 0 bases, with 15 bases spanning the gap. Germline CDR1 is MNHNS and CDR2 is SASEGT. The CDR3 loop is CATSRGGMNTEAFF. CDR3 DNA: TGTGCCACCTCCCGCGGGGGGATGAACACTGAAGCTTTCTTT.

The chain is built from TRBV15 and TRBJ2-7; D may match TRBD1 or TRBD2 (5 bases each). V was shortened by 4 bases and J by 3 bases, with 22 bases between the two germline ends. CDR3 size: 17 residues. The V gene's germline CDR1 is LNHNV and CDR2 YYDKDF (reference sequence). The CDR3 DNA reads TGTGCCACCAGCATCACCTACGGGACCGATACTCTCTACGAGCAGTACTTC. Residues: CATSITYGTDTLYEQYF.